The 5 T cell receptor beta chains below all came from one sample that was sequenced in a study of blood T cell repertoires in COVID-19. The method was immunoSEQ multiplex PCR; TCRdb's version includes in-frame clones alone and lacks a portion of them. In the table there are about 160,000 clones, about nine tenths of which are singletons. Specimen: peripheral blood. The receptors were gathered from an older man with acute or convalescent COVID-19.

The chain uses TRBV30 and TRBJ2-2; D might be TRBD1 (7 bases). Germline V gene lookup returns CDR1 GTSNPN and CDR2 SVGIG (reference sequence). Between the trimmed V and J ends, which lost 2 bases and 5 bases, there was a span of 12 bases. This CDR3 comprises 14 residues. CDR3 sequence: CAWSLRGATGELFF. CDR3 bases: TGTGCCTGGAGTCTCAGGGGGGCTACCGGGGAGCTGTTTTTT.

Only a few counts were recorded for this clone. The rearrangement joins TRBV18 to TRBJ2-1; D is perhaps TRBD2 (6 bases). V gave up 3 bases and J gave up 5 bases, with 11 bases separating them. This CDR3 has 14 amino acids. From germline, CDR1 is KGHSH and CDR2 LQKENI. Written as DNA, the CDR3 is TGTGCCAGCTCACCCAGGAGGGAGAACAATGAGCAGTTCTTC. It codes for CASSPRRENNEQFF.

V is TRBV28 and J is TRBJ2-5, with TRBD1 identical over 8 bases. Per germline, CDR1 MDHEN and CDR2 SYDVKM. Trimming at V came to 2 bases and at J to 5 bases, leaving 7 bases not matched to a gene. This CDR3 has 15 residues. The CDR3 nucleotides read TGTGCCAGCAGTTTACCCTCTCAGGGGGCGGAGACCCAGTACTTC. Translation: CASSLPSQGAETQYF.

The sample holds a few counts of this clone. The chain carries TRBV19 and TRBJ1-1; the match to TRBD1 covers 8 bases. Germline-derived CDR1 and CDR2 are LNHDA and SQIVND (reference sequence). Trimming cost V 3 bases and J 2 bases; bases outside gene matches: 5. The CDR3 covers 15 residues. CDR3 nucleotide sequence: TGTGCCAGTAGTATCGCGGGGACAGGTAACACTGAAGCTTTCTTT. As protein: CASSIAGTGNTEAFF.

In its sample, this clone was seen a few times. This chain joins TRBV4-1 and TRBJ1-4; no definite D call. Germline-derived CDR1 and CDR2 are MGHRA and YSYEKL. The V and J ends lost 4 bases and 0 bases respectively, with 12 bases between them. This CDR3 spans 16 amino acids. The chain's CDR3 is CASSLSTETTNEKLFF. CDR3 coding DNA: TGCGCCAGCAGCCTAAGTACAGAGACAACTAATGAAAAACTGTTTTTT.